The 30 T cell receptor beta chains given below trace back to one sample, sequenced in a study of cytomegalovirus exposure and HLA in healthy donors. The PCR ran on 60 Vbeta and 13 Jbeta primers. This table comes from immunoSEQ multiplex PCR, and its TCRdb copy is limited to in-frame clones, with some not included. This table lists around 200,000 clones. The sample comprised PBMCs. The receptors were sampled from a girl aged 2 to 9 in good health and CMV-seropositive.

The V call is TRBV2, the J call TRBJ2-7; the D gene is possibly TRBD1 (5 bases). CDR1 is SNHLY and CDR2 is FYNNEI in the germline V gene. CDR3 size: 16 residues. The germline V and J ends were trimmed by 7 bases and 1 base, with 20 bases remaining between them. The CDR3 coding sequence is TGTGCCAGCAATCTCTTTAGGGGCTGGTCTTCCTACGAGCAGTACTTC. Its protein product is CASNLFRGWSSYEQYF. The complete variable domain, with remaining parts taken from reference TRBV2 and TRBJ2-7, reads EPEVTQTPSHQVTQMGQEVILRCVPISNHLYFYWYRQILGQKVEFLVSFYNNEISEKSEIFDDQFSVERPDGSNFTLKIRSTKLEDSAMYFCASNLFRGWSSYEQYFGPGTRLTVT.

The V and J genes are TRBV28 and TRBJ1-3; maybe TRBD1 (6 bases). The CDR3 spans 17 residues. V lost 5 bases and J lost 1, with 18 bases in between. The V gene's germline CDR1 is MDHEN and CDR2 SYDVKM. As DNA, the CDR3 is TGTGCCAGCAGTATCTGGCAGGGGCAAGGGTCTGGAAACACCATATATTTT. It is translated as CASSIWQGQGSGNTIYF. Based on the CDR3 plus reference TRBV28 and TRBJ1-3, the full variable domain is DVKVTQSSRYLVKRTGEKVFLECVQDMDHENMFWYRQDPGLGLRLIYFSYDVKMKEKGDIPEGYSVSREKKERFSLILESASTNQTSMYLCASSIWQGQGSGNTIYFGEGSWLTVV.

The chain couples TRBV28 to TRBJ2-1, with 8 bases identical to TRBD1. Germline V gene lookup returns CDR1 MDHEN and CDR2 SYDVKM. The trim removed 3 bases at V and 10 bases at J, leaving 17 bases unmatched. The CDR3 consists of 17 residues. The CDR3 here is CASSFTLGTGLGREQFF. The CDR3 nucleotides read TGTGCCAGCAGTTTCACATTAGGGACAGGCTTGGGTCGAGAGCAGTTCTTC.

The J gene is TRBJ2-7, the V gene TRBV10-1; D is undetermined. V was cut by 4 bases and J by 6 bases, with 13 bases left in between. Looked up from germline, CDR1 is WNHNN and CDR2 is SYGVQD (reference sequence). The CDR3 runs to 13 residues. CDR3 nucleotide sequence: TGCGCCAGCAGTGTTTTGCCCCTACGCGAGCAGTACTTC. Protein sequence: CASSVLPLREQYF.

This sequence joins TRBV5-1 and TRBJ2-5; possibly TRBD2 for D (6 bases). Germline assignment: CDR1 SGHRS and CDR2 YFSETQ. This CDR3 spans 16 amino acids. V was trimmed by 7 bases and J by 2 bases, leaving 21 bases between them. In DNA, the CDR3 is TGCGCCAGCCGGCCGGATATTCGGACTATTCAAGAGACCCAGTACTTC. It encodes CASRPDIRTIQETQYF. Full variable domain (missing parts from reference TRBV5-1 and TRBJ2-5): KAGVTQTPRYLIKTRGQQVTLSCSPISGHRSVSWYQQTPGQGLQFLFEYFSETQRNKGNFPGRFSGRQFSNSRSEMNVSTLELGDSALYLCASRPDIRTIQETQYFGPGTRLLVL.

The chain is built from TRBV11-2 and TRBJ2-5; 7 positions match TRBD2. With 6 bases clipped from V and 4 bases from J, the junction kept 11 bases outside the gene matches. The CDR3 runs to 15 residues. Germline V gene sequence: CDR1 SGHAT, CDR2 FQNNGV. For the CDR3, the DNA is TGTGCCAGCAGTCCAAGCGGGGCGGGAGTAGAGACCCAGTACTTC. The encoded protein is CASSPSGAGVETQYF.

The chain uses TRBV6-4 and TRBJ1-2; TRBD1 matches at 9 bases. CDR1 and CDR2 from the germline V gene are MRHNA and SNTAGT. J gave up 2 bases and V 2 bases, and 18 bases lay outside the gene matches. The CDR3 is 20 amino acids. In nucleotides, the CDR3 is TGTGCCAGCAGTGACGAAGTAGACCGGGACAGGGCCCCGAGGAACTATGGCTACACCTTC. This sequence encodes CASSDEVDRDRAPRNYGYTF.

V usage is TRBV10-3 and J usage is TRBJ1-4, with D tentatively TRBD1 (5 bases). CDR1 and CDR2 (germline): ENHRY, SYGVKD. This CDR3 spans 18 amino acids. The V and J ends lost 10 bases and 4 bases respectively, with 28 bases between them. CDR3 region: CATRRGDGQTGYNEKLFF. The CDR3, as DNA: TGTGCCACCAGACGGGGGGACGGACAAACCGGATATAATGAAAAACTGTTTTTT.

The V and J genes are TRBV28 and TRBJ2-7, with 8 bases lining up with TRBD2. This CDR3 comprises 16 residues. CDR1 is MDHEN, CDR2 SYDVKM, per germline. V gave up 5 bases and J gave up 5 bases; unmatched junction bases: 14. The DNA for the CDR3 is TGTGCCAGCAGTCCTCACTCAAGCGGGAGTGGCAACGAGCAGTACTTC. Translating it yields CASSPHSSGSGNEQYF.

This chain links TRBV28 with TRBJ1-1; 7 nucleotides agree with TRBD1. V was clipped by 6 bases and J by 5 bases; unmatched bases: 9. The CDR3 is 14 amino acids. CDR1 and CDR2 (germline): MDHEN, SYDVKM. The CDR3 DNA reads TGTGCCAGCAGACCTGACAGGGTCATTACTGAAGCTTTCTTT. It is translated as CASRPDRVITEAFF.

The rearrangement joins TRBV19 to TRBJ2-5, with D tentatively TRBD1 (6 bases). Germline V CDR1 and CDR2: LNHDA, SQIVND (reference sequence). CDR3 length: 15 amino acids. V was cut by 0 bases and J by 2 bases, with 10 bases left in between. CDR3 sequence reads: CASSIEHREQETQYF. The CDR3 coding sequence is TGTGCCAGTAGTATAGAACACAGGGAGCAAGAGACCCAGTACTTC.

The rearrangement links TRBV5-1 to TRBJ2-1; 8 bases are a match to TRBD2. Germline-derived CDR1 and CDR2 are SGHRS and YFSETQ. This CDR3 has 15 amino acids. Trimming took 5 bases from V and 0 from J; bases not matched to a gene: 4. The CDR3 is CASRETSDSYNEQFF. The CDR3 DNA sequence: TGCGCCAGCAGGGAGACTAGCGACTCCTACAATGAGCAGTTCTTC.

V is TRBV14 and J is TRBJ2-7, with 7 bases that match TRBD1. Germline V gene lookup returns CDR1 SGHDN and CDR2 FVKESK. V lost 6 bases, J lost 7 bases, and 12 bases stayed unmatched. The CDR3 is 14 residues long. The CDR3 DNA reads TGTGCCAGCAGTTACAGGGGCACCCTTTGGGAGCAGTACTTC. It codes for CASSYRGTLWEQYF.

The rearrangement uses TRBV6-7 and TRBJ1-4; 8 bases are shared with TRBD1. TRBV6-7 is an open reading frame, and its role is uncertain. The CDR3 contains 16 residues. With 0 bases clipped from V and 8 bases from J, the junction kept 8 bases outside the gene matches. The CDR3 loop is CASSYSKGQAGEKLFF. The DNA for the CDR3 is TGTGCCAGCAGTTACTCGAAGGGACAGGCTGGCGAAAAACTGTTTTTT.

The chain uses TRBV6-1 and TRBJ2-1; 10 nucleotides align to TRBD2. This CDR3 has 14 amino acids. The ends lost 7 bases at V and 4 bases at J; junction bases unmatched: 4. Germline V gene data show CDR1 as MNHNS and CDR2 as SASEGT. The CDR3 nucleotides are TGTGCCAGCACCAAAGCGGGAGGGTACAATGAGCAGTTCTTC. Protein product: CASTKAGGYNEQFF.

V and J are TRBV1 and TRBJ2-7; TRBD2 is the table's D call and was not checked against the DNA. TRBV1 is labeled a pseudogene. The CDR3 covers 17 residues. The CDR3, as DNA: TGCACCAGCAGCCGGGGGACTAGCGGGAGGGCCTCTCACGAGCAGTACTTC. Amino acids: CTSSRGTSGRASHEQYF.

The genes are TRBV6-4 and TRBJ2-6, with D perhaps matching TRBD2 (6 bases). The CDR3 length is 18 residues. V lost 5 bases, J lost 0 bases, and 17 bases lay in between. Per germline, CDR1 MRHNA and CDR2 SNTAGT. The CDR3 DNA reads as TGTGCCAGCAGTCTTTTCGGCGGGGTGAACTCTGGGGCCAACGTCCTGACTTTC. It encodes CASSLFGGVNSGANVLTF.

The chain employs TRBV11-2 and TRBJ2-1; 12 bases map to TRBD2. V gave up 4 bases and J gave up 7 bases; unmatched junction bases: 5. Germline CDR1 reads SGHAT; CDR2 reads FQNNGV. The CDR3 spans 15 residues. CDR3: CASSSLAGGPNEQFF. CDR3 nucleotide sequence: TGTGCCAGCAGCTCCCTAGCGGGAGGGCCTAATGAGCAGTTCTTC.

The chain combines TRBV4-2 with TRBJ1-2; 7 nucleotides agree with TRBD1. In germline, CDR1 is LGHNA, CDR2 YNFKEQ. V shed 0 bases and J 6 bases; nucleotides not matched to a gene: 4. The CDR3 length is 14 residues. The DNA of the CDR3 is TGTGCCAGCAGCCAAGATCGAACAGGGGATGGCTACACCTTC. This codes for CASSQDRTGDGYTF.

The chain is built from TRBV7-2 and TRBJ2-5; perhaps TRBD1 as D (6 bases). CDR3 length equals 15 residues. Between the trimmed V and J ends, which lost 0 bases and 4 bases, there was a span of 12 bases. CDR1 SGHTA and CDR2 FQGNSA come from the germline V gene. This chain's CDR3 is CASSLAGRQAETQYF. CDR3 sequence (DNA): TGTGCCAGCAGCTTAGCGGGAAGACAGGCAGAGACCCAGTACTTC.

CDR3 residues: CASSQGTGGITSGYNEQFF. The CDR3 nucleotides read TGTGCCAGCAGTCAAGGGACAGGGGGCATCACTAGCGGCTACAATGAGCAGTTCTTC. The J gene is TRBJ2-1, the V gene TRBV28; 12 nucleotides match TRBD1. This CDR3 has 19 residues. The germline gives CDR1 MDHEN, CDR2 SYDVKM. Trimming at V came to 5 bases and at J to 3 bases, leaving 14 bases not matched to a gene.

The chain couples TRBV19 to TRBJ2-5; 8 bases are shared with TRBD1. V lost 6 bases and J lost 5; bases outside the gene matches: 11. This CDR3 spans 15 amino acids. CDR1 is LNHDA, CDR2 SQIVND, per germline (reference sequence). CDR3 DNA sequence: TGTGCCAGTAGGAGGACAGGGATGCACACGGAGACCCAGTACTTC. The encoded protein is CASRRTGMHTETQYF.

V and J are TRBV19 and TRBJ2-1; tentatively, D is TRBD1 (7 bases). The V and J ends lost 7 bases and 15 bases respectively, with 25 bases between them. CDR1 and CDR2 (germline): LNHDA, SQIVND (reference sequence). The length of the CDR3 is 14 residues. CDR3 region: CASTLPGGGTVWFF. The CDR3 region has the DNA TGTGCCAGTACCCTCCCCGGAGGGGGGACAGTATGGTTCTTC. The full variable domain, completed using reference TRBV19 and TRBJ2-1, is DGGITQSPKYLFRKEGQNVTLSCEQNLNHDAMYWYRQDPGQGLRLIYYSQIVNDFQKGDIAEGYSVSREKKESFPLTVTSAQKNPTAFYLCASTLPGGGTVWFFGPGTRLTVL.

The genes are TRBV7-9 and TRBJ2-6; a weak D match, TRBD1 (6 bases). The V end lost 5 bases, the J end lost 0 bases, and 11 bases lay between the germline ends. This CDR3 region has 16 residues. Looked up from germline, CDR1 is SEHNR and CDR2 is FQNEAQ (reference sequence). CDR3 coding DNA: TGTGCCAGCAGCGCCTTGACAGGCTCTGGGGCCAACGTCCTGACTTTC. As protein: CASSALTGSGANVLTF.

The chain has TRBV5-1 and TRBJ2-3; weak D call: TRBD2 (5 bases). Germline CDR1 reads SGHRS; CDR2 reads YFSETQ. V lost 4 bases and J lost 0, with 12 bases in between. The CDR3 has 15 amino acids. CDR3 in DNA: TGCGCCAGCAGCGCCAGCGGAGTTAGCACAGATACGCAGTATTTT. Residues: CASSASGVSTDTQYF.

About this clone: Other DNA sequences in the same sample also yield this CDR3. The V and J genes are TRBV5-1 and TRBJ2-5, with 8 positions matching TRBD2. This CDR3 is 14 amino acids long. Germline V lookup: CDR1 SGHRS, CDR2 YFSETQ. Trimming took 2 bases from V and 5 from J; bases not matched to a gene: 5. The CDR3 is CASSLSGRQETQYF. CDR3 sequence (DNA): TGCGCCAGCAGCTTAAGCGGGAGACAGGAGACCCAGTACTTC. Complete variable domain (other parts from reference TRBV5-1 and TRBJ2-5): KAGVTQTPRYLIKTRGQQVTLSCSPISGHRSVSWYQQTPGQGLQFLFEYFSETQRNKGNFPGRFSGRQFSNSRSEMNVSTLELGDSALYLCASSLSGRQETQYFGPGTRLLVL.

This chain links TRBV27 with TRBJ1-5; D unresolved. Germline CDR1 and CDR2: MNHEY and SMNVEV (reference sequence). The CDR3 consists of 15 residues. Trimming cost V 5 bases and J 9 bases, with 20 bases left between them. CDR3: CASSRPGGRRGPQHF. The CDR3 nucleotides read TGTGCCAGCAGTCGGCCGGGAGGACGGCGAGGGCCCCAGCATTTT.

The rearrangement uses TRBV9 and TRBJ2-1, with D possibly matching TRBD1 (5 bases). The CDR3 runs 14 residues. Germline V lookup: CDR1 SGDLS, CDR2 YYNGEE. The ends were cut back, 0 bases at V and 8 bases at J, with 12 bases in the middle. The CDR3 DNA is TGTGCCAGCAGCGTAGGATTTGCAGGGTATGAGCAGTTCTTC. Residues: CASSVGFAGYEQFF.

This sequence joins TRBV7-3 and TRBJ2-1; a weak D match, TRBD1 (6 bases). Trimming took off 1 base at V and 7 bases at J, with 11 bases between the two ends. Germline-derived CDR1 and CDR2 are SGHTA and FQGTGA. This CDR3 contains 14 residues. The CDR3 region is CASSLNNRVNEQFF. The CDR3 DNA reads as TGTGCCAGCAGCTTAAATAACAGGGTAAATGAGCAGTTCTTC.

The chain carries TRBV6-5 and TRBJ1-1, with a tentative D call TRBD1 (6 bases). V was shortened by 6 bases and J by 3 bases, with 11 bases between the two germline ends. Looked up from germline, CDR1 is MNHEY and CDR2 is SVGAGI. This CDR3 comprises 13 residues. Here the CDR3 reads CASRTDSYTEAFF. Here the CDR3 DNA reads TGTGCCAGCAGAACGGACAGTTACACTGAAGCTTTCTTT.